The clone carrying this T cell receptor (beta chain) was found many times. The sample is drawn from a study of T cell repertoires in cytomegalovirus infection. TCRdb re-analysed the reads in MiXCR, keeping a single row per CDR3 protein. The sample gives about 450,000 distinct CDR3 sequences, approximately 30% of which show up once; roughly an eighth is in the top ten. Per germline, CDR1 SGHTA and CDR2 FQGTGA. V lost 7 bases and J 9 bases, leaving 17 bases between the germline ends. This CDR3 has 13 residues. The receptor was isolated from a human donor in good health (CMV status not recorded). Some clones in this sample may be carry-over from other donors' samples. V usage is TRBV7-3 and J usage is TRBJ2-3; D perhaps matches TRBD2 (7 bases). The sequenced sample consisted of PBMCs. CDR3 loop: CASNRTRGATQYF. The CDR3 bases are TGTGCCAGCAACAGAACCCGGGGGGCGACGCAGTATTTT.